The sample holds a few counts of the clone carrying this T cell receptor beta chain. Its antigen is undetermined. The time point was: pre-sensitization, week 0. The treatment denotes: therapeutic diphenylcyclopropenone sensitization with weekly scalp DPC. Unfractionated whole blood yielded the extracted total RNA. One entry per CDR3 protein results from TCRdb running MiXCR on the RACE reads. The sample has about 93,000 distinct CDR3 sequences; 8.5% are singletons. These data come from a study of human T cells and chemical hapten exposure. Study details: Patients received weekly diphenylcyclopropenone doses to the scalp throughout the approximately 25-week study. Largely, small differences in pooled library volume made per-sample TCR yields vary.

V lost 7 bases to trimming and J lost 5 bases, with 14 bases between them. Per the germline V gene, CDR1 is MNHNS and CDR2 is SASEGT. The CDR3 consists of 13 residues. General observations from the study: A positive correlation with patch test score was shown by PT1 expanded TCR counts.

This chain uses TRBV6-1 with TRBJ2-5; TRBD2 is a possible D gene (6 bases). The sample here was whole blood, taken in connection with sensitization to the hapten diphenylcyclopropenone (DPC). The sequence was obtained from a man in his forties or fifties with alopecia areata. Some clones in this sample may be carry-over from other donors' samples. The CDR3 reads CASTRERSETQYF. The CDR3 region has the DNA TGTGCCAGCACGCGGGAACGTAGTGAGACCCAGTACTTC.